A selection of T cell receptor beta chains follows, all from one sample in a study of T cell responses to AZD1222 COVID-19 vaccine. Assay used: immunoSEQ multiplex PCR; TCRdb lists only in-frame clones, some missing. The sample consists of fewer than 130,000 clones, around 90% of them appearing once. The source material was peripheral blood, sampled on day 0 of AZD1222 vaccination. Receptors originate from an adult in good health. Both conserved end residues are part of each CDR3. A D gene is named only where the DNA matches it firmly. Expanded clones are given a class, and other clones once, few, many or no size at all.

>TRBJ2-7|TRBV10-1|NA|NA|12
CASSEEGGGEYF
>TRBJ1-4|TRBV28|NA|NA|14
CASSTPGDTEKLFF
>TRBJ1-3|TRBV25-1|NA|NA|14
CASSEFGGGNTIYF
>TRBJ2-7|TRBV10-2|TRBD2|NA|14
CASSQGLAKYEQYF
>TRBJ1-5|TRBV9|NA|once|16
CASSVGAGNSNQPQHF
>TRBJ2-5|TRBV11-3|TRBD1|NA|15
CASSLDGTGQETQYF
>TRBJ2-5|TRBV11-2|NA|NA|14
CASSLIIPSGTQYF
>TRBJ2-3|TRBV6-2/TRBV6-3|TRBD2|NA|15
CASTPGLAFADTQYF
>TRBJ1-1|TRBV12-3/TRBV12-4|NA|NA|11
CASSSQTEAFF
>TRBJ2-7|TRBV27|TRBD2|NA|14
CASRGTRVNHEQYF
>TRBJ2-7|TRBV9|TRBD1|NA|17
CASSADPQGAFAYEQYF
>TRBJ2-2|TRBV7-9|TRBD2|NA|16
CASSSSPAGDTGELFF
>TRBJ1-5|TRBV13|TRBD1|once|14
CASSGQGRNQPQHF
>TRBJ2-7|TRBV9|NA|NA|12
CASSGATYEQYF
>TRBJ1-2|TRBV5-1|TRBD1|NA|15
CASRRGQGVNYGYTF
>TRBJ2-1|TRBV5-6|NA|NA|12
CASKGGRDEQFF
>TRBJ2-7|TRBV7-2|TRBD1|NA|13
CASSTGTGYEQYF
>TRBJ2-7|TRBV27|NA|NA|13
CASSAQGPYEQYF
>TRBJ1-3|TRBV3-1/TRBV3-2|NA|NA|13
CASSPSRGNTIYF
>TRBJ2-1|TRBV7-9|NA|once|16
CASSPLEGQLNNEQFF
>TRBJ2-7|TRBV27|NA|NA|15
CASSPAAGRVYEQYF
>TRBJ1-5|TRBV7-5|NA|NA|20
CVRSNPLLGQGGCSNQPQHF
>TRBJ2-1|TRBV6-2/TRBV6-3|NA|NA|15
CASSLPDRYYNEQFF
>TRBJ1-2|TRBV12-3/TRBV12-4|NA|NA|11
CASSSAHGYTF
>TRBJ2-1|TRBV5-1|TRBD2|NA|15
CASSLPSGGYNEQFF
>TRBJ1-1|TRBV5-1|TRBD1|NA|13
CASSSDRSGEAFF
>TRBJ2-1|TRBV27|NA|NA|15
CASRPNGILRNEQFF